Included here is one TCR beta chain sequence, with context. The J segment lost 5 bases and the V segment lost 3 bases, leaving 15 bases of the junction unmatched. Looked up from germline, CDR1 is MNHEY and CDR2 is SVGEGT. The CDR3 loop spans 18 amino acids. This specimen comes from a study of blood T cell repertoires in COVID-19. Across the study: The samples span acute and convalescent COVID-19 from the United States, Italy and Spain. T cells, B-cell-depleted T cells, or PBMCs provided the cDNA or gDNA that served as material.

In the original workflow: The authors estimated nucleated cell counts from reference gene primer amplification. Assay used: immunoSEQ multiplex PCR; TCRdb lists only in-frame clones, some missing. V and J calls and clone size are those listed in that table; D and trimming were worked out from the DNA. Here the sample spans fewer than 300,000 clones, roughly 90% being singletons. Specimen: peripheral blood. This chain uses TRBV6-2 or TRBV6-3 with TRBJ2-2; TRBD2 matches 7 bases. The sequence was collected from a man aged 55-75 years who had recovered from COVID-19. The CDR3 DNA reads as TGTGCCAGCAGTTATCCCCTGGGGAGGGCCTCGAGGACCGGGGAGCTGTTTTTT. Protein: CASSYPLGRASRTGELFF.